This T cell receptor (beta chain) was recorded in a study of a mutant IDH1 vaccine in newly diagnosed glioma. Study context: Patients previously underwent radiotherapy, temozolomide, or both, and most underwent both. V12 took place at week 35, and V13 at week 47.

Trimming took 0 bases from V and 7 from J, leaving 24 bases between them. Looked up from germline, CDR1 is SGHNT and CDR2 is YYREEE (reference sequence). The CDR3 covers 18 residues. Time point reported: week 35, safety follow-up. Alongside topical imiquimod, each dose of vaccine comprised 300 ug of mutant IDH1 20-mer peptide. The study, taken as a whole, reports: Detectable vaccine-induced immune responses arose in roughly 93% of patients.

On this clone: No antigen is known for it.

TCRdb's table, derived via immunoSEQ multiplex PCR, lists solely in-frame clones and lacks some. The sample lists tens of thousands of clones; 80% to 85% were seen once. The sequence was collected from a man aged 30 to 45 with glioma. The sample consisted of PBMCs, taken from a glioma patient whose treatment included an IDH1 peptide vaccine. The chain has TRBV5-4 and TRBJ2-3, with D perhaps TRBD2 (6 bases). This CDR3 reads CASSLAFISGGDLNTQYF. In nucleotides, the CDR3 is TGTGCCAGCAGCTTGGCTTTTATCTCCGGCGGGGACTTGAATACGCAGTATTTT.